This T cell receptor (beta chain) comes out of a study of early T cells in non-severe SARS-CoV-2 infection. Looking at the study overall: Investigators sequenced bulk RNA drawn from unsorted whole blood, and chains remained unpaired. Study-level results: Missing private and CD4 specificities, VDJdb matching favored anti-spike CD8 responses.

The V gene lost 2 bases and the J gene lost 0 bases, with 5 bases spanning the gap. There are 15 residues in the CDR3. CDR1 LGHDT and CDR2 YNNKEL come from the germline V gene (reference sequence). About this clonotype itself: The antigen is unknown.

Unique molecular identifiers (one per individual cDNA molecule) were attached. TCRdb recomputed calls from the 5' RACE reads with MiXCR, one row per CDR3 protein. The sample contains roughly 20,000 distinct CDR3 sequences, 4.5% to 6.5% of which appear only once. The rearrangement links TRBV3-1 to TRBJ2-6; unclear D gene. The clonotype was recovered from an adult who was a healthcare worker with PCR-confirmed SARS-CoV-2 infection or an uninfected control (not recorded which). Specimen: whole blood. CDR3 coding DNA: TGTGCCAGCAGCCAACTCAGCTCTGGGGCCAACGTCCTGACTTTC. This gives the protein CASSQLSSGANVLTF.